The clone carrying this T cell receptor beta chain was recorded at least ten times. Its antigen is as yet unknown. One entry per CDR3 protein, called by TCRdb with MiXCR from the reads. Among some 240,000 distinct CDR3 sequences listed, 17% were seen once. The CDR3 has 11 residues. Between the trimmed V and J ends, which lost 9 bases and 6 bases, there was a span of 9 bases. Per the germline V gene, CDR1 is MRHNA and CDR2 is SNTAGT. These data originate in a study of T cell repertoires in cytomegalovirus infection. Across the whole study: Public TCR beta signatures provided an indication of both CMV infection and a matching HLA type. General study results and limits: Public TCR beta family frequency separated CMV-and-HLA carriers, including in an independent cohort. HLA-C-restricted, CMV-specific TCR beta clonotypes were dominant ex vivo.

The sequencing sample was made of CD8+ T cells from PBMCs. The chain couples TRBV6-4 to TRBJ1-5; D not certain. The source of this sequence is a human donor in good health (CMV status not recorded). Some clones in this sample may be carry-over from other donors' samples. The DNA for the CDR3 is TGTGCCAGGTACCCTCTTCAGCCCCAGCATTTT. It encodes CARYPLQPQHF.